The rows below give T cell receptor beta chains drawn from one sample of a study of T cell responses to AZD1222 COVID-19 vaccine. TCRdb's copy holds only in-frame clones and misses some; the assay was immunoSEQ multiplex PCR. The table records under 250,000 clones, roughly 91% of them present only once. Sample: peripheral blood, taken on day 0 of MenACWY control vaccination. Receptors originate from an adult in good health. Each CDR3 is given with its conserved first and last residue. Each record gives: CDR3 DNA, CDR3 protein, clone size, D gene, V gene, J gene. A D gene is named only where the DNA matches it firmly. For some rows the clone size is stated as once, few or many, or as a class when expanded; others skip it.

cdr3_nt: TGTGCCAGTAGTAACAATCGTGTGGGCTACACCTTC; cdr3_aa: CASSNNRVGYTF; clone_size: .; d_call: .; v_call: TRBV19; j_call: TRBJ1-2
cdr3_nt: TGTGCCAGCAGCCTCGGCCTGTTGACGTACGAGCAGTACTTC; cdr3_aa: CASSLGLLTYEQYF; clone_size: .; d_call: .; v_call: TRBV5-6; j_call: TRBJ2-7
cdr3_nt: TGTGCCAGCAGCTTCCTCCGACAGGGCTCCTACAATGAGCAGTTCTTC; cdr3_aa: CASSFLRQGSYNEQFF; clone_size: .; d_call: TRBD1; v_call: TRBV11-2; j_call: TRBJ2-1
cdr3_nt: TGTGCCAGCAGCGTAGGACCAGACGGAGCTGGCTACACCTTC; cdr3_aa: CASSVGPDGAGYTF; clone_size: .; d_call: .; v_call: TRBV9; j_call: TRBJ1-2
cdr3_nt: TGTGCCAGCCGGGGGGCGGGTGGCGCCGGGGAGCTGTTTTTT; cdr3_aa: CASRGAGGAGELFF; clone_size: .; d_call: .; v_call: TRBV3-1/TRBV3-2; j_call: TRBJ2-2
cdr3_nt: TGTGCCAGCAGCTTGGGGGCGTTAGAGACCCAGTACTTC; cdr3_aa: CASSLGALETQYF; clone_size: once; d_call: .; v_call: TRBV7-2; j_call: TRBJ2-5
cdr3_nt: TGTGCCAGCAGCGGCCCGGGGACAGGGGGTTACAATGAGCAGTTCTTC; cdr3_aa: CASSGPGTGGYNEQFF; clone_size: .; d_call: TRBD1; v_call: TRBV7-2; j_call: TRBJ2-1
cdr3_nt: TGCGCCAGCAGCCAAGATATGGGACGGAACTATGGCTACACCTTC; cdr3_aa: CASSQDMGRNYGYTF; clone_size: .; d_call: .; v_call: TRBV4-3; j_call: TRBJ1-2
cdr3_nt: TGTGCCAGCAGCTTTGGGGGTGGGGTCAGAGAAAAACTGTTTTTT; cdr3_aa: CASSFGGGVREKLFF; clone_size: .; d_call: .; v_call: TRBV7-9; j_call: TRBJ1-4
cdr3_nt: TGTGCCAGCTCACCCCAAGAGGGGTACACAGATACGCAGTATTTT; cdr3_aa: CASSPQEGYTDTQYF; clone_size: .; d_call: .; v_call: TRBV18; j_call: TRBJ2-3
cdr3_nt: TGTGCCAGCAGGGTTCGGACAGGGCCAACCGGGGAGCTGTTTTTT; cdr3_aa: CASRVRTGPTGELFF; clone_size: .; d_call: TRBD1; v_call: TRBV6-5; j_call: TRBJ2-2
cdr3_nt: TGTGCCGTCCAACAGGGAAGCAATCAGCCCCAGCATTTT; cdr3_aa: CAVQQGSNQPQHF; clone_size: .; d_call: .; v_call: TRBV7-8; j_call: TRBJ1-5
cdr3_nt: TGTGCCAGCAGTTATGCAAGGTTAGAAGCTTTCTTT; cdr3_aa: CASSYARLEAFF; clone_size: .; d_call: .; v_call: TRBV6-2/TRBV6-3; j_call: TRBJ1-1
cdr3_nt: TGTGCCAGTAGTCCTGCCCCTTCGTTGGACACCATATATTTT; cdr3_aa: CASSPAPSLDTIYF; clone_size: .; d_call: .; v_call: TRBV19; j_call: TRBJ1-3
cdr3_nt: TGTGCCAGCAGCCCTAGCGGGGGGGGCTCCTACAATGAGCAGTTCTTC; cdr3_aa: CASSPSGGGSYNEQFF; clone_size: .; d_call: TRBD2; v_call: TRBV5-4; j_call: TRBJ2-1
cdr3_nt: TGTGCCAGCACCATAAATCCTATCCCGGGGTCCACTGAAGCTTTCTTT; cdr3_aa: CASTINPIPGSTEAFF; clone_size: .; d_call: .; v_call: TRBV28; j_call: TRBJ1-1
cdr3_nt: TGCGCCAGCAGCTTGGAAGCGGTCGGTAACTATGGCTACACCTTC; cdr3_aa: CASSLEAVGNYGYTF; clone_size: .; d_call: .; v_call: TRBV5-1; j_call: TRBJ1-2
cdr3_nt: TGTGCCAGTAGTTCAGGGGCCCGCTTCGATACGCAGTATTTT; cdr3_aa: CASSSGARFDTQYF; clone_size: .; d_call: .; v_call: TRBV19; j_call: TRBJ2-3
cdr3_nt: TGTGCCAGCAGCAACGTTGGCACGGAAGGAGTGGGCAATCAGCCCCAGCATTTT; cdr3_aa: CASSNVGTEGVGNQPQHF; clone_size: .; d_call: .; v_call: TRBV21-1; j_call: TRBJ1-5
cdr3_nt: TGTGCCAGCAGACCGCAGGGGATGGGGAGCCAGCCCCAGCATTTT; cdr3_aa: CASRPQGMGSQPQHF; clone_size: .; d_call: .; v_call: TRBV28; j_call: TRBJ1-5
cdr3_nt: TGTGCCACCAAGGGGCGAGGGGATCAGCCCCAGCATTTT; cdr3_aa: CATKGRGDQPQHF; clone_size: .; d_call: .; v_call: TRBV24-1; j_call: TRBJ1-5
cdr3_nt: TGTGCCAGTAGTATAGATCAATCGGGGCGGCAGGAGAGTCCCTATGGCTACACCTTC; cdr3_aa: CASSIDQSGRQESPYGYTF; clone_size: .; d_call: .; v_call: TRBV19; j_call: TRBJ1-2
cdr3_nt: TGTGCCAGCAGCAGGGCCGTCGGGTCCCAAACCGGGGAGCTGTTTTTT; cdr3_aa: CASSRAVGSQTGELFF; clone_size: .; d_call: .; v_call: TRBV11-3; j_call: TRBJ2-2
cdr3_nt: TGTGCCAGCACCGACCCTCTGGGCGAGCAGTACTTC; cdr3_aa: CASTDPLGEQYF; clone_size: .; d_call: .; v_call: TRBV6-5; j_call: TRBJ2-7
cdr3_nt: TGCGCCAGCAGTGACGGGTCCTACTCCTACAATGAGCAGTTCTTC; cdr3_aa: CASSDGSYSYNEQFF; clone_size: once; d_call: .; v_call: TRBV5-1; j_call: TRBJ2-1
cdr3_nt: TGTGCCAGCAGCTTAGCGCGACAGGGGAAAGAGACCCAGTACTTC; cdr3_aa: CASSLARQGKETQYF; clone_size: .; d_call: TRBD1; v_call: TRBV7-8; j_call: TRBJ2-5
cdr3_nt: TGTGCCAGCAGCTTCCCCAGGGGCTCACCCCTCCACTTT; cdr3_aa: CASSFPRGSPLHF; clone_size: .; d_call: .; v_call: TRBV7-2; j_call: TRBJ1-6
cdr3_nt: TGTGCCAGCAGTTACTCAGATACGCAGTATTTT; cdr3_aa: CASSYSDTQYF; clone_size: .; d_call: .; v_call: TRBV6-5; j_call: TRBJ2-3
cdr3_nt: TGTGCCAGCAGCCCATCCTGGGTCCAAGAGACCCAGTACTTC; cdr3_aa: CASSPSWVQETQYF; clone_size: .; d_call: .; v_call: TRBV4-2; j_call: TRBJ2-5
cdr3_nt: TGTGCCAGCAGTTGGACGAGGGGCAGGGACAATGAGCAGTTCTTC; cdr3_aa: CASSWTRGRDNEQFF; clone_size: .; d_call: .; v_call: TRBV6-6; j_call: TRBJ2-1
cdr3_nt: TGTGCCAGCAGCTTAATACGTAACAGCATGAACACTGAAGCTTTCTTT; cdr3_aa: CASSLIRNSMNTEAFF; clone_size: .; d_call: .; v_call: TRBV7-9; j_call: TRBJ1-1
cdr3_nt: TGTGCCAGCAGTTACCGGACAGGGGGGGGCTATGGCTACACCTTC; cdr3_aa: CASSYRTGGGYGYTF; clone_size: .; d_call: TRBD1; v_call: TRBV6-5; j_call: TRBJ1-2
cdr3_nt: TGTGCCAGCAGTTTATCGTACGGGGGGAGCACAGATACGCAGTATTTT; cdr3_aa: CASSLSYGGSTDTQYF; clone_size: .; d_call: TRBD2; v_call: TRBV27; j_call: TRBJ2-3
cdr3_nt: TGTGCCAGCAGCTTGGATACAGGGGGCAATCAGCCCCAGCATTTT; cdr3_aa: CASSLDTGGNQPQHF; clone_size: .; d_call: TRBD1; v_call: TRBV7-2; j_call: TRBJ1-5
cdr3_nt: TGCGCCAGCAGCCGGGACTCTAACTATGGCTACACCTTC; cdr3_aa: CASSRDSNYGYTF; clone_size: .; d_call: .; v_call: TRBV5-1; j_call: TRBJ1-2
cdr3_nt: TGCGCCAGCAGCCAAGATGGAGGGGGGACGGGATCACCCCTCCACTTT; cdr3_aa: CASSQDGGGTGSPLHF; clone_size: .; d_call: .; v_call: TRBV4-3; j_call: TRBJ1-6
cdr3_nt: TGTGCCAGCAGTGAAGGGCAGCCTAGGGGTGGAAACACCATATATTTT; cdr3_aa: CASSEGQPRGGNTIYF; clone_size: .; d_call: .; v_call: TRBV25-1; j_call: TRBJ1-3
cdr3_nt: TGTGCCAGCAGGCCAGGGCTGGGCACTGAAGCTTTCTTT; cdr3_aa: CASRPGLGTEAFF; clone_size: .; d_call: .; v_call: TRBV28; j_call: TRBJ1-1
cdr3_nt: TGTGCCAGCAGCTATACGGGACAAAATAATTCACCCCTCCACTTT; cdr3_aa: CASSYTGQNNSPLHF; clone_size: few; d_call: .; v_call: TRBV9; j_call: TRBJ1-6
cdr3_nt: TGTGCCACCAGGGAGAGGGTTGGGAACACTGAAGCTTTCTTT; cdr3_aa: CATRERVGNTEAFF; clone_size: .; d_call: .; v_call: TRBV15; j_call: TRBJ1-1
cdr3_nt: TGTGCCAGCAGTGCGCGCATGAAGGATGAGCAGTTCTTC; cdr3_aa: CASSARMKDEQFF; clone_size: .; d_call: .; v_call: TRBV25-1; j_call: TRBJ2-1
cdr3_nt: TGTGCCAGCAGCGTCACAGGGGGAGGAACTGAAGCTTTCTTT; cdr3_aa: CASSVTGGGTEAFF; clone_size: .; d_call: TRBD1; v_call: TRBV28; j_call: TRBJ1-1
cdr3_nt: TGTGCCAGCAGCCTCGGGGGGGAAGAGACCCAGTACTTC; cdr3_aa: CASSLGGEETQYF; clone_size: .; d_call: TRBD2; v_call: TRBV12-3/TRBV12-4; j_call: TRBJ2-5
cdr3_nt: TGTGCCAGCAGTGGGTTTTTAGGTAGCAATCAGCCCCAGCATTTT; cdr3_aa: CASSGFLGSNQPQHF; clone_size: .; d_call: .; v_call: TRBV2; j_call: TRBJ1-5
cdr3_nt: TGTGCCAGCAGTCCTCTATACCGCTCCTACGAGCAGTACTTC; cdr3_aa: CASSPLYRSYEQYF; clone_size: .; d_call: .; v_call: TRBV6-5; j_call: TRBJ2-7
cdr3_nt: TGTGCCAGCGGGGAGTCCCTGACGGGATCTTACGGGAATTCACCCCTCCACTTT; cdr3_aa: CASGESLTGSYGNSPLHF; clone_size: .; d_call: .; v_call: TRBV9; j_call: TRBJ1-6
cdr3_nt: TGTGCCAGCAGCCCCCAAAACCCCTACGAGCAGTACTTC; cdr3_aa: CASSPQNPYEQYF; clone_size: .; d_call: .; v_call: TRBV14; j_call: TRBJ2-7
cdr3_nt: TGTGCCAGCAGTGAAGCGAGGGGCGGTGTCTATGGCTACACCTTC; cdr3_aa: CASSEARGGVYGYTF; clone_size: once; d_call: .; v_call: TRBV6-1; j_call: TRBJ1-2
cdr3_nt: TGTGCCAGCAGTACGGGACAGGGTGGCGTTCGTGGCTACACCTTC; cdr3_aa: CASSTGQGGVRGYTF; clone_size: .; d_call: TRBD1; v_call: TRBV28; j_call: TRBJ1-2
cdr3_nt: TGCGCCAGCAGCTTGGCCATTAACCAGGGGCTCACTGAAGCTTTCTTT; cdr3_aa: CASSLAINQGLTEAFF; clone_size: .; d_call: .; v_call: TRBV5-1; j_call: TRBJ1-1
cdr3_nt: TGTGCCAGCAGCCCAGTGGGGGTACTGAACACCGGGGAGCTGTTTTTT; cdr3_aa: CASSPVGVLNTGELFF; clone_size: .; d_call: .; v_call: TRBV6-2/TRBV6-3; j_call: TRBJ2-2
cdr3_nt: TGTGCCAGCAGTCCCAGAAGAGACAGACTCACTGAAGCTTTCTTT; cdr3_aa: CASSPRRDRLTEAFF; clone_size: .; d_call: .; v_call: TRBV6-2/TRBV6-3; j_call: TRBJ1-1
cdr3_nt: TGTGCCAGCTCACCCGGCCGGGACAGAAATGAGCAGTTCTTC; cdr3_aa: CASSPGRDRNEQFF; clone_size: .; d_call: TRBD1; v_call: TRBV18; j_call: TRBJ2-1
cdr3_nt: TGTGCCACGTCCTATGGCTACACCTTC; cdr3_aa: CATSYGYTF; clone_size: .; d_call: .; v_call: TRBV24-1; j_call: TRBJ1-2
cdr3_nt: TGTGCCAGCAGTCGTTCCGGGACCTACAATGAGCAGTTCTTC; cdr3_aa: CASSRSGTYNEQFF; clone_size: .; d_call: .; v_call: TRBV6-2/TRBV6-3; j_call: TRBJ2-1